Sequencing of this TCR beta chain was carried out in a study of shared clonotypes between healthy human individuals. On the study more broadly: Ranging from 18 to 49 in age, donors were a couple of women and three men. Whole-study findings and limits: Specimens sampled were limited to blood, with tissue repertoires likely differing.

The CDR3 spans 13 residues. Per the germline V gene, CDR1 is SGHTA and CDR2 is FQGNSA. V was clipped by 3 bases and J by 5 bases, with 8 bases between them. Clones were read by immunoSEQ multiplex PCR, and TCRdb kept only the in-frame ones, dropping some. The sample yields 550,000 to 850,000 clones, 72% seen once. In regard to this clone: Antigen specificity is unknown.

The sample taken for sequencing was memory CD4+ T cells sorted from blood. Indicated subset: CD45RA-negative fraction. The TCR sequence derives from a woman aged 25 to 39 in good health. The V call is TRBV7-2, the J call TRBJ2-1; D unclear. Here the CDR3 reads CASSFLPDNEQFF. The CDR3 DNA follows: TGTGCCAGCAGCTTCCTTCCGGACAATGAGCAGTTCTTC.